Shown below are 17 T cell receptor beta chains from a single sample sequenced in a study of cytomegalovirus exposure and HLA in healthy donors. 60 Vbeta and 13 Jbeta primers were used in PCR. Sequencing was performed with immunoSEQ multiplex PCR; in TCRdb, only in-frame clones are kept and a portion is missing. The data show roughly 170,000 clones, around 86% seen once. The sequencing sample was made of PBMCs. These receptors were taken from a man aged 50-59 years in good health and CMV-seronegative.

The rearrangement joins TRBV18 to TRBJ1-3; D remains ambiguous. Germline V lookup: CDR1 KGHSH, CDR2 LQKENI. Trimming shortened V by 3 bases and J by 1 base, and 13 bases separated the two germline ends. This CDR3 is 16 amino acids long. The CDR3 nucleotides read TGTGCCAGCTCACCCGTTTCCGGTCAATCTGGAAACACCATATATTTT. This sequence encodes CASSPVSGQSGNTIYF.

This clone came up a few times. The J gene is TRBJ1-1, the V gene TRBV19; 10 bases map to TRBD1. The germline V gene encodes CDR1 LNHDA and CDR2 SQIVND (reference sequence). Trimming at V came to 5 bases and at J to 4 bases, leaving 13 bases not matched to a gene. The CDR3 is 17 residues long. CDR3 sequence (DNA): TGTGCCAGTAGTTCAGACAGGGGGCGGCCGCTGGGCACTGAAGCTTTCTTT. As protein: CASSSDRGRPLGTEAFF.

This chain links TRBV5-4 with TRBJ1-4; 10 nucleotides agree with TRBD1. V lost 5 bases, J lost 7 bases, and 5 bases stayed unmatched. Germline V gives CDR1 SGHNT, CDR2 YYREEE (reference sequence). The CDR3 loop spans 14 amino acids. CDR3 region: CASSWDRGREKLFF. The CDR3 nucleotides read TGTGCCAGCAGTTGGGACAGGGGACGTGAAAAACTGTTTTTT.

Here the CDR3 DNA reads TGTGCCAGCTCACTAACGGACAGGGGCTATCAGCCCCAGCATTTT. As protein: CASSLTDRGYQPQHF. The J gene is TRBJ1-5, the V gene TRBV18; 9 bases agree with TRBD1. The CDR3 covers 15 residues. Germline CDR1 is KGHSH and CDR2 is LQKENI. The junction had 6 bases not matched to a gene; V was cut back by 4 bases and J by 5 bases.

The V gene is TRBV5-4, the J gene TRBJ2-2; 10 bases line up with TRBD1. Germline V CDR1 and CDR2: SGHNT, YYREEE (reference sequence). Germline trimming cut 4 bases from V and 5 bases from J; bases unmatched to any gene: 2. The CDR3 runs 14 residues. The CDR3 DNA reads TGTGCCAGCAGCGACAGGGGGCGTACCGGGGAGCTGTTTTTT. Protein sequence: CASSDRGRTGELFF.

The V and J genes are TRBV11-2 and TRBJ2-7; D gene uncertain. Per the germline V gene, CDR1 is SGHAT and CDR2 is FQNNGV. Trimming left V 1 base short and J 2 bases short, with 12 bases between. The CDR3 consists of 15 residues. CDR3 sequence: CASSLVWRSTYEQYF. CDR3 nucleotide sequence: TGTGCCAGCAGCTTAGTCTGGCGGAGCACCTACGAGCAGTACTTC.

This chain connects TRBV7-2 to TRBJ1-2; no clear D. The germline gives CDR1 SGHTA, CDR2 FQGNSA. CDR3 size: 16 residues. V lost 5 bases and J lost 4, with 20 bases in between. CDR3 DNA sequence: TGTGCCAGCAGCCTTCTCCCGATTCTAGCGGGCTATGGCTACACCTTC. Encoded protein: CASSLLPILAGYGYTF.

The gene calls are TRBV7-9 and TRBJ2-3; 12 positions match TRBD2. Germline V gene data show CDR1 as SEHNR and CDR2 as FQNEAQ (reference sequence). This CDR3 is 15 amino acids long. J was trimmed by 5 bases and V by 6 bases; bases with no gene match: 6. CDR3 nucleotides: TGTGCCAGCAGTCTAGCGGGGGGGCAAGGAGATACGCAGTATTTT. Protein sequence: CASSLAGGQGDTQYF.

This clone was recorded only once. The genes are TRBV7-3 and TRBJ2-2, with D possibly matching TRBD1 (6 bases). This CDR3 comprises 16 residues. CDR1 and CDR2 (germline): SGHTA, FQGTGA. The V and J ends lost 6 bases and 1 base respectively, with 15 bases between them. This CDR3 reads CASSPQGTLNTGELFF. DNA for the CDR3: TGTGCCAGCAGTCCCCAGGGGACCCTGAACACCGGGGAGCTGTTTTTT.

This clone showed up just once. The chain is built from TRBV2 and TRBJ1-3, with D hard to call. The CDR3 covers 15 residues. V dropped 5 bases and J dropped 0 bases, with 11 bases sitting between them. Germline-derived CDR1 and CDR2 are SNHLY and FYNNEI. The CDR3 is CASSPQLYSGNTIYF. The DNA for the CDR3 is TGTGCCAGCAGTCCACAGCTATACTCTGGAAACACCATATATTTT.

This rearrangement joins TRBV9 to TRBJ1-1; D is ambiguous. Germline loops: CDR1 SGDLS, CDR2 YYNGEE. The CDR3 contains 13 residues. V was pared by 4 bases and J by 1 base, with 8 bases between. The CDR3 nucleotides are TGTGCCAGCAGCCCTTACACGAACACTGAAGCTTTCTTT. Translated, it gives CASSPYTNTEAFF.

The chain recombines TRBV5-1 with TRBJ2-1, with 11 bases fitting TRBD2. The CDR3 sequence is 16 residues long. V dropped 0 bases and J dropped 4; count of bases not matched to a gene: 3. Per germline, CDR1 SGHRS and CDR2 YFSETQ. The DNA for the CDR3 is TGCGCCAGCAGCTTGGAGGGACTAGCGGCTTACAATGAGCAGTTCTTC. This translates into CASSLEGLAAYNEQFF. Full variable domain (remainder filled in from reference TRBV5-1 and TRBJ2-1): KAGVTQTPRYLIKTRGQQVTLSCSPISGHRSVSWYQQTPGQGLQFLFEYFSETQRNKGNFPGRFSGRQFSNSRSEMNVSTLELGDSALYLCASSLEGLAAYNEQFFGPGTRLTVL.

This chain joins TRBV7-2 and TRBJ2-3; TRBD2 agrees at 10 bases. The CDR3 extends over 18 amino acids. Germline V CDR1 and CDR2: SGHTA, FQGNSA. V was clipped by 1 base and J by 2 bases; unmatched bases: 9. The CDR3 DNA follows: TGTGCCAGCAGCTTAGGGGGACTAGCGCTTGGAACCACAGATACGCAGTATTTT. Its protein product is CASSLGGLALGTTDTQYF.

The chain is built from TRBV28 and TRBJ1-2; D is ambiguous. This CDR3 spans 14 amino acids. Trimming pared 2 bases from V and 4 bases from J, leaving 11 bases between. Germline V gene sequence: CDR1 MDHEN, CDR2 SYDVKM. CDR3 protein: CASSLDGRGYGYTF. Written as DNA, the CDR3 is TGTGCCAGCAGTTTAGACGGGAGAGGCTATGGCTACACCTTC.

V is TRBV6-6 and J is TRBJ1-2, with unresolved D. Per the germline V gene, CDR1 is MNHNY and CDR2 is SVGAGI (reference sequence). V lost 2 bases to trimming and J lost 6 bases, with 7 bases between them. The CDR3 sequence is 12 residues long. The DNA of the CDR3 is TGTGCCAGCAGTTACGGGCGGGATGGCTACACCTTC. It encodes CASSYGRDGYTF.

The chain employs TRBV6-5 and TRBJ2-7; D possibly corresponds to TRBD1 (7 bases). CDR3 size: 14 residues. Trimming took off 6 bases at V and 2 bases at J, with 14 bases between the two ends. CDR1 and CDR2 from the germline V gene are MNHEY and SVGAGI. The CDR3 sequence is CASSPGDRAYEQYF. As DNA, the CDR3 is TGTGCCAGCAGCCCGGGAGACAGGGCCTACGAGCAGTACTTC.

The chain has TRBV4-3 and TRBJ1-2; 8 bases match TRBD1. This CDR3 is built from 15 residues. Losses at the gene ends were 3 bases for V and 8 bases for J; bases not matched to a gene: 11. From germline, CDR1 is LGHNA and CDR2 YSLEER. CDR3 amino acids: CASSHIMTGERGYTF. CDR3 sequence (DNA): TGCGCCAGCAGCCACATTATGACAGGGGAAAGGGGCTACACCTTC.